Here is one TCR beta chain with its context. There is no known antigen for this receptor. Per-base qualities were not stored, and no clone one base away is much larger. The CDR3 has 10 amino acids, counting the end cysteine and phenylalanine. The only DNA kept is the CDR3, 30 bases in frame from the first base. V is clipped by 5 bases and J by 8 bases, and the sequence between their germline boundaries is 7 bases long. The CDR1 and CDR2 encoded by the germline V gene (reference sequence) are DFQATT and SNEGSKA. The data originate from a study of cytomegalovirus exposure and HLA in healthy donors (dated by TCRdb to about 2017). In terms of the full investigation: An earlier analysis of roughly 610 of the donors reported around 280 Gb of sequence data and 100 million to 120 million unique TCR beta sequences obtained from 150 million to 200 million T cells. An early release covering 500 to 750 HLA-typed donors comprised approximately 290 gigabases of sequencing data and around 85 million unique TCR sequences. Every discovery cohort repertoire had been produced on one sequencing platform. Five DR-DQ haplotypes were handled as single units for association and clustering because linkage in the cohort was strong. The study combined high-throughput TCR immunosequencing, statistical association of individual TCRs with disease status, and machine learning to predict cytomegalovirus infection status. A separate validation cohort of roughly 120 different subjects was used in addition to the 666-subject first cohort. Of the approximately 400 genotyped donors, 65% to 90% were placed in the genetic ancestry cluster associated with self-reported Caucasian donors. On average, roughly 250,000 unique TCR beta nucleotide sequences were sequenced per donor among 300 to 500 genotyped donors of the cohort, with roughly 18% of those sequences being non-productive. The T cell repertoires of around 730 subjects were profiled by immunosequencing and related to cytomegalovirus serostatus. In an earlier analysis of around 540 of the donors, high-throughput TCR beta sequencing was used to judge whether each TCR beta V gene segment behaved as functional or pseudogenic. Both class I and class II loci were covered by HLA typing, at four-digit resolution. A later genetic analysis used genome-wide SNP genotypes for about 60% of the roughly 670 donors, treating that subset as a discovery cohort. Donor age, sex, ethnicity and CMV serostatus were compiled together with the repertoire data. In a later analysis, previously published TCR beta repertoires from fewer than 750 donors were re-analyzed and high-resolution HLA genotyping was added so that TCR occurrence patterns could be studied. The study was designed to test whether signatures of past pathogen exposure could be identified by cataloging public T cell receptors. The later analysis used no new phenotypic data to find candidate immune exposures, relying instead on TCR beta sequences and their occurrence across donors. The number of donors typed differed by locus, with roughly 620-630 for A, B, C, DRB1 and DQB1, around 500 for DQA1, nearly 610 for DPA1, and under 490 for DPB1.

Study-level results and caveats: The 87-base-pair reads could not distinguish some IMGT-functional V segments, including TRBV6-2 and TRBV6-3, so those segments were excluded. The classifier was reported to diagnose cytomegalovirus status with high specificity and sensitivity in both the original cohort and the validation cohort. Linkage disequilibrium might explain the correlated functional status among segregating V segments, but an unknown experimental factor could not be ruled out. In a later analysis, most CMV-associated TCR beta chains were found to appear HLA-restricted, with HLA associations seemingly driven largely by CMV exposure. Because some donors lacked HLA typing at each locus, the association tests relied only on the typed subset. A later genetic analysis reported fewer N-insertions in productive TCRs among donors in an Asian-associated ancestry cluster than the approximately 700-donor mean. CMV serostatus was the only immune exposure information available for the cohort. Roughly 15 rarely observed V segments, including chromosome 9 orphons, were excluded from the earlier analysis of a few hundred of the donors because counts were too low. Presence/absence analyses assumed roughly uniform sequencing depth across donors, an assumption that may not hold. In this cohort, only TCR beta chains were sequenced, and detectable features were limited by the absence of alpha or paired-chain data. In the study, about 150 TCR beta chains were listed as associated with cytomegalovirus. While some public TCRs were present in many individuals, most TCR sequences turned up only very rarely across donors. A later analysis found that HLA-associated TCR beta chains were more clonally expanded and had lower generation probabilities than equally common non-associated chains. According to the authors, the approach could potentially be generalized to other disease states and immunological phenotypes. Specific HLA alleles were associated with 15,000 to 20,000 TCR beta sequences at a false discovery rate of 0.05 in a later analysis. A further reported finding was that TCR beta sequences accurately predicted the HLA-A and HLA-B alleles for most subjects in the first cohort. In vitro tests confirmed that three of the cytomegalovirus-associated TCR beta chains recognize cytomegalovirus antigens. In a later analysis, TCR association rates were found to vary across HLA loci, with the most associated TCRs seen for DRB1 alleles and the fewest for HLA-C alleles. Strong co-occurrence of HLA alleles, especially DR and DQ, made assigning TCR associations to individual alleles difficult. A later analysis reported that several top co-occurrence clusters appeared linked to parvovirus B19, influenza, CMV and Epstein-Barr virus. A cluster of highly shared sequence variants was judged likely to represent a technical artifact of the sequencing pipeline. V-gene and J-gene trimming of TCR beta chains was associated with a missense DCLRE1C variant in a later genetic analysis, and the association was replicated in an independent cohort. In an earlier analysis of about 540 of the donors, most TCR beta V segments were observed in productive rearrangements about 87% or about 30% of the time, broadly matching IMGT annotations.

The cohort was made up of several hundred healthy bone marrow donors. At the time of sampling, every cohort member was nominally healthy, though immune exposures that went unrecorded were likely present. The donor was CMV seronegative and was included in the group of several hundred seronegative cohort members. A peripheral blood sample was provided by each donor, and peripheral blood mononuclear cells were used for TCR beta sequencing. The Qiagen DNeasy Blood Extraction Kit was used to extract genomic DNA from the blood cell samples. Libraries were constructed by the immunoSEQ multiplex PCR assay. For the multiplex PCR, a mixture combining 60 forward primers for TCR Vbeta segments and 13 reverse primers for TCR Jbeta segments was used. The CDR3 region of rearranged TCR beta genes was amplified from genomic DNA with a multiplex PCR assay. Amplified TCR beta libraries were sequenced as 87-base-pair reads on the Illumina HiSeq System. As for the original processing: In a later analysis, tens of millions of unique TCR beta chains were counted across the 690 or so repertoires, and about 9.9 million of these chains were shared by at least two donors. Raw reads were error-corrected and collapsed into unique sequences by a nearest-neighbor algorithm in which closely related sequences were merged to remove PCR and sequencing errors. V, D and J gene segments were assigned by aligning CDR3 sequences to IMGT reference sequences. For a sequence to be retained, a match of at least six nucleotides was required to both a V gene segment and a J gene segment. A rearrangement counted as productive if the CDR3 had no stop codons and remained in frame with V and J, and every other rearrangement counted as non-productive. Following IMGT convention, CDR3 was defined as the stretch from the second conserved V-encoded cysteine up to the conserved J-encoded phenylalanine. Sequences without an unambiguous match to a single V gene segment were excluded from the earlier analysis of about 600 of the donors. In an earlier analysis of about 590 of the donors, a V segment was called functional when productive rearrangements were above 56.7%, and segregating when the standard deviation between donors exceeded 5%. A statistical classification framework was built to diagnose cytomegalovirus status from the catalog of TCR beta chain sequences. V and J gene assignment, in a later analysis, came from comparing TCR nucleotide sequences with IMGT/GENE-DB human TR gene sequences. The TCRdist pipeline was used in a later analysis to assign CDR3 sequences and most-parsimonious VDJ recombination scenarios. In a later analysis, each TCR beta chain was defined by its CDR3 amino acid sequence together with its V-gene family, and reads lacking a unique V-gene family were excluded. A later analysis removed roughly 590 highly shared, low-generation-probability nucleotide sequences to deal with suspected cross-contamination and a sequencing artifact. A later analysis calculated a clonal expansion index for each public chain from normalized within-repertoire ranks of inferred template counts. Generation probabilities in a later analysis came from a VDJ recombination model fitted to out-of-frame rearrangements, and those results were checked against IGoR. In a later analysis, hypergeometric tests were used to score TCR-TCR, TCR-HLA and TCR-CMV co-occurrence, with a repertoire-size bias correction applied to TCR pairs. False discovery rates were estimated in a later analysis by permuting HLA or CMV assignments 20 times. In a later analysis, co-occurring TCRs were grouped using DBSCAN, with TCRdist sequence similarity added in when clustering inside HLA-allele-positive subsets. Co-occurrence clustering excluded repertoires with fewer than 30,000 or more than 120,000 public chains, plus five with anomalous nucleotide sharing. This is the immuneACCESS table as TCRdb keeps it, with only in-frame sequences that have V and J called. A part of the clones is gone; compared with another copy, unresolved V genes explain less than half, and the rest is unexplained. V and J calls and clone size are those listed in that table; D and trimming were worked out from the DNA. The sample records roughly 160,000 clones, roughly 80% of which are singletons. Of the sample, around 0.93% is held by the ten largest clones.

The rearranged chain carries TRBV20-1 and TRBJ2-1; no D gene call is confident. The sample comprised PBMCs. This sequence was found in a man under 40 in good health and CMV-seronegative. The CDR3 is CSAPRDEQFF. The nucleotide sequence is TGCAGTGCTCCACGGGATGAGCAGTTCTTC.